This T cell receptor beta chain was identified during a study of T-cell reconstitution after alpha-beta-depleted transplantation in children. Unique molecular identifiers were built into the TCRbeta library. TCRdb analysed the PCR reads with MiXCR anew, one entry per CDR3 protein. The sample lists about 830,000 distinct CDR3 sequences; 15% to 20% were seen once. Study-wide results and limits: The main origin of T-cell counts and diversity one year after transplant was newly produced T cells. For some patients, TCRbeta diversity was high at day 60 because of recipient T cells and thymic progenitors that survived. About two months after transplant, alpha-beta T cells reportedly came from several hundred expanded graft clones.

About this clonotype: Its target is not known.

The CDR3 is 15 amino acids. V gave up 2 bases and J gave up 4 bases, with 12 bases separating them. The germline V gene has CDR1 LNHDA and CDR2 SQIVND (reference sequence). Here the sequenced sample was PBMCs, mostly from graft donor cells, taken 360 days after TCRalphabeta/CD19-depleted stem cell transplant. The sequence was obtained from a male patient under 18 who had a stem cell transplant for acute lymphoblastic leukemia, so the T cells may come from the graft donor. This chain uses TRBV19 with TRBJ1-5; D is unclear. CDR3 sequence: CASSISFSENQPQHF. DNA of the CDR3: TGTGCCAGTAGTATATCGTTCAGTGAGAATCAGCCCCAGCATTTT.